The sequence of this TCR beta chain was determined in a study of OX40 agonist ivuxolimab in advanced cancers. Across the whole study: The dose of intravenous ivuxolimab that patients received every 2 weeks ranged from 0.01 to 10 mg/kg.

This clone was seen a handful of times. The method was immunoSEQ multiplex PCR; TCRdb's version includes in-frame clones alone and lacks a portion of them. The sample holds about 19,000 clones, 75% to 90% seen once. This CDR3 has 14 residues. Germline CDR1 MNHNS, CDR2 SASEGT. Trimming removed 1 base at V and 5 bases at J, with 10 bases between. The TCR comes from an adult with an advanced solid tumor such as melanoma, head and neck, liver or kidney cancer. The chain has TRBV6-1 and TRBJ2-3, with no clear D. Specimen: CD4+ or CD8+ T cells sorted from blood, collected in a trial of the OX40 agonist ivuxolimab. The CDR3 DNA reads as TGTGCCAGCAGTGAAGAGGTCCCAATAGATACGCAGTATTTT. Translating gives CASSEEVPIDTQYF.